Shown below are 24 T cell receptor beta chains from a single sample sequenced in a study of CD8+CD57+ T cells in acquired aplastic anemia. TCR beta VDJ and CDR3 profiles were obtained from a genomic DNA template. TCRdb called the reads again in MiXCR, with one record for every CDR3 protein. The profile shows 100,000 to 130,000 distinct CDR3 sequences, roughly 51% of them singletons. The sequenced sample was sorted CD4+, CD8+, or CD8+CD57+ T cells (not recorded which) from PBMCs. These receptors all come from a human donor in good health, serving as a control.

The table lists this clonotype with many counts. The chain employs TRBV19 and TRBJ1-1; tentative D call: TRBD1 (5 bases). Trimming left V 5 bases short and J 0 bases short, with 13 bases between. The length of the CDR3 is 15 residues. The germline V gene encodes CDR1 LNHDA and CDR2 SQIVND (reference sequence). The CDR3: CASSVRQTLNTEAFF. The CDR3 region has the DNA TGTGCCAGTAGTGTCCGACAGACTTTGAACACTGAAGCTTTCTTT.

This clonotype was picked up many times. The chain employs TRBV9 and TRBJ2-1, with D perhaps TRBD1 (5 bases). Germline CDR1 and CDR2: SGDLS and YYNGEE. The CDR3 spans 14 residues. With 1 base removed from V and 5 bases from J, the gap between germline ends came to 10 bases. The CDR3 region is CASSVWGPDNEQFF. DNA of the CDR3: TGTGCCAGCAGCGTATGGGGCCCAGACAATGAGCAGTTCTTC. Full variable domain (remainder filled in from reference TRBV9 and TRBJ2-1): DSGVTQTPKHLITATGQRVTLRCSPRSGDLSVYWYQQSLDQGLQFLIQYYNGEERAKGNILERFSAQQFPDLHSELNLSSLELGDSALYFCASSVWGPDNEQFFGPGTRLTVL.

The chain combines TRBV15 with TRBJ1-2, with D perhaps TRBD1 (6 bases). CDR3 size: 14 residues. CDR1 and CDR2 (germline): LNHNV, YYDKDF (reference sequence). Trimming shortened V by 0 bases and J by 4 bases, and 9 bases separated the two germline ends. DNA for the CDR3: TGTGCCACCAGCAGAGATGTGGGGGCCTATGGCTACACCTTC. Its translation: CATSRDVGAYGYTF.

This clonotype showed up many times. The chain couples TRBV13 to TRBJ1-1, with D maybe TRBD1 (6 bases). V was pared by 1 base and J by 6 bases, with 12 bases between. Germline loops: CDR1 PRHDT, CDR2 FYEKMQ (reference sequence). This CDR3 has 14 amino acids. CDR3 DNA sequence: TGTGCCAGCAGCTTAGATGCGGGGGGCTCTGAAGCTTTCTTT. Protein sequence: CASSLDAGGSEAFF.

This clonotype was counted ten times or more. V is TRBV19 and J is TRBJ1-1; the D is unclear. The CDR3 consists of 14 residues. Between the trimmed V and J ends, which lost 2 bases and 3 bases, there was a span of 10 bases. Germline-derived CDR1 and CDR2 are LNHDA and SQIVND (reference sequence). CDR3 sequence: CASSISGVYTEAFF. The DNA for the CDR3 is TGTGCCAGTAGTATAAGCGGGGTGTACACTGAAGCTTTCTTT.

This clonotype appeared many times. The chain joins TRBV12-3 or TRBV12-4 to TRBJ2-7; TRBD2 agrees at 7 bases. The CDR3 has 13 amino acids. The V and J ends lost 3 bases and 6 bases, in that order; junction bases with no gene match: 5. DNA for the CDR3: TGTGCCAGCAGTTTGGGGGGGGGAGTCGAGCAGTACTTC. This gives the protein CASSLGGGVEQYF.

This sequence joins TRBV20-1 and TRBJ2-7; a possible D gene is TRBD1 (5 bases). The CDR3 spans 14 residues. V lost 0 bases and J lost 2, with 11 bases in between. The germline gives CDR1 DFQATT, CDR2 SNEGSKA (reference sequence). In nucleotides, the CDR3 is TGCAGTGCTAGAGATGAGGCCAGGGCCTACGAGCAGTACTTC. As protein: CSARDEARAYEQYF.

The chain combines TRBV19 with TRBJ2-7; TRBD1 agrees at 7 bases. Losses at the gene ends were 5 bases for V and 2 bases for J; bases not matched to a gene: 6. Per the germline V gene, CDR1 is LNHDA and CDR2 is SQIVND (reference sequence). This CDR3 comprises 14 residues. DNA of the CDR3: TGTGCCAGTAGTTTAACAGGGGCCCCCTACGAGCAGTACTTC. Its protein is CASSLTGAPYEQYF.

The table lists this clonotype with many counts. The rearrangement links TRBV10-3 to TRBJ2-1; 7 bases fit TRBD1. Germline assignment: CDR1 ENHRY and CDR2 SYGVKD. V trimming: 11 bases; J trimming: 3 bases; junction bases outside the gene matches: 10. The CDR3 loop spans 14 amino acids. DNA of the CDR3: TGTGCCGTCACCCCCGGGACAGACTACAATGAGCAGTTCTTC. The encoded protein is CAVTPGTDYNEQFF.

There are many counts of this clonotype. The V call is TRBV10-1, the J call TRBJ1-1; maybe TRBD1 (5 bases). Germline CDR1 is WNHNN and CDR2 is SYGVQD (reference sequence). The CDR3 loop spans 14 amino acids. The V gene lost 0 bases and the J gene lost 3 bases, with 8 bases spanning the gap. The CDR3 DNA follows: TGCGCCAGCAGTGAGTCGCGGGGCCACACTGAAGCTTTCTTT. This encodes CASSESRGHTEAFF.

This clonotype was detected only once. Because it lacks the conserved phenylalanine or tryptophan at the end, this CDR3 is likely a read error. The chain carries TRBV29-1 and TRBJ1-5, with D perhaps matching TRBD1 (5 bases). From germline, CDR1 is SQVTM and CDR2 ANQGSEA. The V gene lost 6 bases and the J gene lost 0 bases, with 9 bases spanning the gap. This CDR3 comprises 13 residues. This CDR3 reads CSVRGGSNQPQHL. Written as DNA, the CDR3 is TGCAGCGTACGGGGGGGTAGCAATCAGCCCCAGCATCTC.

Turning to this clonotype: This is likely a read error, given that the CDR3 carries no conserved phenylalanine or tryptophan at its end. No DNA is shown, since the ends of the CDR3 on it are uncertain; the CDR3 is the one TCRdb lists. The chain is built from TRBV20-1 and TRBJ1-1; the tabulated D call, TRBD1, remains unverified against the DNA. Germline CDR1 DFQATT, CDR2 SNEGSKA (reference sequence). Counting both end residues, the CDR3 totals 9 amino acids. The CDR3 spells CSARDAGVL.

This clonotype appeared a few times. The gene calls are TRBV11-2 and TRBJ2-3, with D possibly being TRBD2 (6 bases). Germline V gene data show CDR1 as SGHAT and CDR2 as FQNNGV. Trimming removed 5 bases at V and 4 bases at J, with 16 bases between. This CDR3 region has 15 residues. CDR3 coding DNA: TGTGCCAGCAGCCCGGGCGGGGCAAATCCAGATACGCAGTATTTT. Translating it yields CASSPGGANPDTQYF.

The chain combines TRBV29-1 with TRBJ2-5, with D perhaps given as TRBD1 or TRBD2 (6 bases each). Trimming took 3 bases from V and 5 from J, leaving 13 bases between them. The CDR3 consists of 13 residues. Germline assignment: CDR1 SQVTM and CDR2 ANQGSEA. The CDR3 reads CSVETGGGETQYF. As DNA, the CDR3 is TGCAGCGTTGAGACAGGCGGAGGGGAGACCCAGTACTTC.

The chain joins TRBV10-3 to TRBJ2-1; TRBD1 agrees at 8 bases. This CDR3 has 14 residues. CDR1 is ENHRY, CDR2 SYGVKD, per germline. Trimming removed 6 bases from V and 4 bases from J; junction bases left unmatched: 5. Here the CDR3 reads CAIRSGQGYNEQFF. The DNA of the CDR3 is TGTGCCATCAGGTCCGGACAGGGATACAATGAGCAGTTCTTC.

This clonotype was observed a single time. The chain has TRBV2 and TRBJ1-5; TRBD1 agrees at 8 bases. V shed 5 bases and J 7 bases; nucleotides not matched to a gene: 10. The CDR3 extends over 15 amino acids. The germline V gene encodes CDR1 SNHLY and CDR2 FYNNEI. CDR3 DNA sequence: TGTGCCAGCAGTTACTCGCAGGGGGCCGGACAGCCCCAGCATTTT. This sequence encodes CASSYSQGAGQPQHF.

The chain has TRBV13 and TRBJ1-5; tentative D call: TRBD1 (5 bases). The V gene's germline CDR1 is PRHDT and CDR2 FYEKMQ (reference sequence). Trimming took off 3 bases at V and 0 bases at J, with 9 bases between the two ends. The CDR3 consists of 15 residues. The CDR3: CASSLGRDSNQPQHF. The CDR3 bases are TGTGCCAGCAGCTTGGGCAGGGATAGCAATCAGCCCCAGCATTTT.

V usage is TRBV6-1 and J usage is TRBJ1-2, with D possibly TRBD1 on 6 matching bases. The CDR3 is 12 residues long. Trimming stripped 10 bases from V and 3 bases from J, with 12 bases between. Per the germline V gene, CDR1 is MNHNS and CDR2 is SASEGT. The CDR3 DNA is TGTGCCACTCCGGGGGCTTACTATGGCTACACCTTC. It specifies CATPGAYYGYTF.

The chain employs TRBV24-1 and TRBJ2-2, with 9 nucleotides matching TRBD1. The CDR3 is 15 amino acids. Per the germline V gene, CDR1 is KGHDR and CDR2 is SFDVKD. The trim removed 3 bases at V and 4 bases at J, leaving 2 bases unmatched. CDR3 in amino acids: CATSDVTGGTGELFF. In DNA form, the CDR3 reads TGTGCCACCAGTGATGTGACAGGGGGCACCGGGGAGCTGTTTTTT.

V usage is TRBV24-1 and J usage is TRBJ1-5; no clear D gene. The CDR3 runs to 16 residues. V was clipped by 2 bases and J by 4 bases, with 14 bases between them. The germline CDR1 and CDR2 sequences are KGHDR and SFDVKD. CDR3 loop: CATSDSGPTQNQPQHF. The CDR3 region has the DNA TGTGCCACCAGTGATTCGGGTCCAACGCAGAATCAGCCCCAGCATTTT.

The rearrangement uses TRBV25-1 and TRBJ1-3; D unresolved. The germline V gene has CDR1 MGHDK and CDR2 SYGVNS. The CDR3 has 13 residues. V was trimmed by 5 bases and J by 4 bases, leaving 9 bases between them. CDR3 sequence (DNA): TGTGCCAGCAGTCGGTACTCCGGAAACACCATATATTTT. It is translated as CASSRYSGNTIYF.

This clonotype was counted ten times or more. V gene TRBV6-5 combines with J gene TRBJ1-5; D gene uncertain. V was pared by 5 bases and J by 0 bases, with 5 bases between. The CDR3 loop spans 13 amino acids. Germline values: CDR1 MNHEY, CDR2 SVGAGI. CDR3 residues: CASSHYSNQPQHF. In DNA form, the CDR3 reads TGTGCCAGCAGTCACTATAGCAATCAGCCCCAGCATTTT.

This clonotype was observed many times. The chain recombines TRBV2 with TRBJ1-5; 8 bases map to TRBD1. CDR1 and CDR2 (germline): SNHLY, FYNNEI. V shed 8 bases and J 2 bases; nucleotides not matched to a gene: 14. The CDR3 has 17 residues. CDR3 residues: CASCLDRARGGNQPQHF. Here the CDR3 DNA reads TGTGCCAGCTGCCTGGACAGGGCGAGAGGTGGCAATCAGCCCCAGCATTTT.

This clonotype was recorded a few times. This clone may be a read error of a much larger clone one base away. The chain is built from TRBV27 and TRBJ2-7, with 8 bases fitting TRBD1. There are 14 residues in the CDR3. CDR1 and CDR2 (germline): MNHEY, SMNVEV (reference sequence). CDR3 protein: CASRYGQGPYGQYF. In nucleotides, the CDR3 is TGTGCCAGCAGGTACGGACAGGGACCCTACGGGCAGTACTTC.